The 24 T cell receptor beta chains listed next were all sequenced from one sample in a study of cytomegalovirus exposure and HLA in healthy donors. Data came from immunoSEQ multiplex PCR; TCRdb stores just in-frame clones and leaves some out. The data show about 130,000 clones, roughly nine tenths seen once. What was sequenced was PBMCs. The receptors derive from a woman in her late teens or twenties in good health and CMV-seropositive.

Comments on this clone: This specimen includes other DNA sequences encoding the same CDR3. V and J are TRBV18 and TRBJ2-7; 9 nucleotides line up with TRBD1. CDR3 length: 14 amino acids. In germline, CDR1 is KGHSH, CDR2 LQKENI. With V trimmed by 3 bases and J by 3 bases, 3 bases remained unmatched. The CDR3 loop reads CASSPGTGRYEQYF. The CDR3, as DNA: TGTGCCAGCTCACCCGGGACAGGGCGCTACGAGCAGTACTTC.

The V call is TRBV19, the J call TRBJ1-1; weak D call: TRBD1 (6 bases). V was trimmed by 6 bases and J by 3 bases, leaving 14 bases between them. CDR1 and CDR2 (germline): LNHDA, SQIVND (reference sequence). The CDR3 totals 14 residues. The CDR3 sequence: CASRKQGIDTEAFF. The CDR3 region has the DNA TGTGCCAGTAGGAAACAGGGAATTGACACTGAAGCTTTCTTT.

The chain couples TRBV28 to TRBJ2-1, with 7 bases aligning to TRBD2. The trim removed 5 bases at V and 7 bases at J, leaving 14 bases unmatched. The CDR3 loop spans 16 amino acids. Germline V gene data show CDR1 as MDHEN and CDR2 as SYDVKM. The CDR3 region is CASSTLHSGDFNEQFF. The CDR3 coding sequence is TGTGCCAGCAGTACCCTCCACAGCGGGGATTTTAATGAGCAGTTCTTC.

The gene calls are TRBV20-1 and TRBJ2-7; D possibly corresponds to TRBD2 (6 bases). This CDR3 is 11 amino acids long. The V gene's germline CDR1 is DFQATT and CDR2 SNEGSKA (reference sequence). CDR3 DNA sequence: TGCAGCGGCGGGGAATCCTACGAGCAGTACTTC. This codes for CSGGESYEQYF.

In its sample, this clone was seen a few times. This chain connects TRBV5-1 to TRBJ1-6; D uncertain. Trimming removed 2 bases at V and 3 bases at J, with 18 bases between. Germline V CDR1 and CDR2: SGHRS, YFSETQ. The CDR3 is 18 residues long. The CDR3 coding sequence is TGCGCCAGCAGCTTTTCTACGGGGTCAGACTTCTATAATTCACCCCTCCACTTT. It encodes CASSFSTGSDFYNSPLHF.

The chain has TRBV19 and TRBJ2-3; 11 bases map to TRBD2. The CDR3 runs to 18 residues. CDR1 is LNHDA and CDR2 is SQIVND in the germline V gene (reference sequence). J lost 2 bases, V lost 7 bases, and 14 bases had no gene match. The DNA of the CDR3 is TGTGCCAGTAATTGGACCCCGCTAGCGGGGGGTGTCACAGATACGCAGTATTTT. This sequence encodes CASNWTPLAGGVTDTQYF.

The chain joins TRBV30 to TRBJ2-6, with 8 bases identical to TRBD1. The germline gives CDR1 GTSNPN, CDR2 SVGIG (reference sequence). The CDR3 extends over 16 amino acids. Trimming removed 4 bases from V and 0 bases from J; junction bases left unmatched: 5. The CDR3 DNA follows: TGTGCCTGGACAGGGGGCTTATTCTCTGGGGCCAACGTCCTGACTTTC. Its protein product is CAWTGGLFSGANVLTF.

The CDR3 here is CASSIGQLDNEQFF. The DNA of the CDR3 is TGTGCCAGCAGCATTGGACAGTTGGACAATGAGCAGTTCTTC. This chain uses TRBV7-2 with TRBJ2-1, with D tentatively TRBD1 (6 bases). Germline CDR1 is SGHTA and CDR2 is FQGNSA. Between the trimmed V and J ends, which lost 5 bases and 5 bases, there was a span of 13 bases. The length of the CDR3 is 14 residues.

The chain joins TRBV27 to TRBJ1-5, with 9 bases matching TRBD1. V shed 2 bases, J shed 5 bases, and the junction held 19 bases outside the gene matches. There are 20 residues in the CDR3. The germline CDR1 and CDR2 sequences are MNHEY and SMNVEV (reference sequence). The CDR3, as DNA: TGTGCCAGCAGTTTACCCTTCATGGACAGGGGCAGAGAACTTTATCAGCCCCAGCATTTT. It yields the protein CASSLPFMDRGRELYQPQHF.

The chain joins TRBV19 to TRBJ1-2, with 9 bases lining up with TRBD1. J gave up 5 bases and V 3 bases, and 4 bases lay outside the gene matches. Germline V gene sequence: CDR1 LNHDA, CDR2 SQIVND (reference sequence). CDR3 size: 14 residues. DNA of the CDR3: TGTGCCAGTAGTATCGACAGGGGGAGATATGGCTACACCTTC. Its translation: CASSIDRGRYGYTF.

This rearrangement joins TRBV5-1 to TRBJ1-1; 10 nucleotides line up with TRBD1. V trimming: 7 bases; J trimming: 5 bases; junction bases outside the gene matches: 5. CDR3 length: 13 amino acids. Germline CDR1 SGHRS, CDR2 YFSETQ. The DNA of the CDR3 is TGCGCCAGCGGGACAGGGGCAACGACTGAAGCTTTCTTT. Protein sequence: CASGTGATTEAFF.

This chain uses TRBV29-1 with TRBJ2-6, with TRBD1 identical over 11 bases. CDR1 and CDR2 (germline): SQVTM, ANQGSEA. After removal of 6 bases from V and 1 base from J, the junction contained 8 bases not matched to a gene. There are 17 residues in the CDR3. The CDR3 is CSVLGQGARSGANVLTF. CDR3 bases: TGCAGCGTCCTCGGACAGGGGGCGCGATCTGGGGCCAACGTCCTGACTTTC.

The chain is built from TRBV19 and TRBJ1-1; D not resolved. Germline V gene lookup returns CDR1 LNHDA and CDR2 SQIVND (reference sequence). This CDR3 has 12 amino acids. Trimming left V 10 bases short and J 1 base short, with 10 bases between. CDR3 sequence: CATQRGNTEAFF. The DNA of the CDR3 is TGTGCCACCCAAAGAGGGAACACTGAAGCTTTCTTT.

The genes are TRBV4-2 and TRBJ2-6; 7 nucleotides match TRBD2. V was clipped by 2 bases and J by 4 bases; unmatched bases: 11. Germline V gene lookup returns CDR1 LGHNA and CDR2 YNFKEQ. This CDR3 has 18 residues. The CDR3 sequence is CASSQQRTSGGGANVLTF. CDR3 bases: TGTGCCAGCAGCCAACAAAGGACATCGGGGGGAGGGGCCAACGTCCTGACTTTC.

J is TRBJ1-5 and V is TRBV5-1, with a tentative D call TRBD1 (5 bases). The germline V and J ends were trimmed by 0 bases and 2 bases, with 9 bases remaining between them. CDR1 SGHRS and CDR2 YFSETQ come from the germline V gene. The CDR3 runs 15 residues. The CDR3 bases are TGCGCCAGCAGCTTGGAGGGGCAGGGCAATCAGCCCCAGCATTTT. Translated: CASSLEGQGNQPQHF.

J is TRBJ2-7 and V is TRBV28; 7 nucleotides match TRBD1. CDR1 and CDR2 from the germline V gene are MDHEN and SYDVKM. The V and J ends lost 4 bases and 4 bases, in that order; junction bases with no gene match: 16. CDR3 length: 17 residues. The CDR3 is CASSSQITGATLYEQYF. As DNA, the CDR3 is TGTGCCAGCAGTTCACAAATTACAGGGGCGACCCTATACGAGCAGTACTTC. Based on the CDR3 plus reference TRBV28 and TRBJ2-7, the full variable domain is DVKVTQSSRYLVKRTGEKVFLECVQDMDHENMFWYRQDPGLGLRLIYFSYDVKMKEKGDIPEGYSVSREKKERFSLILESASTNQTSMYLCASSSQITGATLYEQYFGPGTRLTVT.

This clone has more than one count but fewer than ten. The gene calls are TRBV28 and TRBJ1-1; TRBD1 might be the D (6 bases). Germline V gene data show CDR1 as MDHEN and CDR2 as SYDVKM. Trimming pared 4 bases from V and 5 bases from J, leaving 23 bases between. CDR3 size: 17 residues. DNA for the CDR3: TGTGCCAGCAGTTCCCCCCCGAGGGTACGAAGGGGGACTGAAGCTTTCTTT. Amino acids: CASSSPPRVRRGTEAFF. Supplemented by reference TRBV28 and TRBJ1-1, the full variable domain reads DVKVTQSSRYLVKRTGEKVFLECVQDMDHENMFWYRQDPGLGLRLIYFSYDVKMKEKGDIPEGYSVSREKKERFSLILESASTNQTSMYLCASSSPPRVRRGTEAFFGQGTRLTVV.

The rearrangement links TRBV28 to TRBJ2-7; D might be TRBD1 (6 bases). In germline, CDR1 is MDHEN, CDR2 SYDVKM. The CDR3 runs to 13 residues. The V gene lost 10 bases and the J gene lost 3 bases, with 16 bases spanning the gap. The CDR3 DNA reads as TGTGCCACCGAGACAGGAAAGGGCTACGAGCAGTACTTC. Translating gives CATETGKGYEQYF.

In DNA, the CDR3 is TGTGCCAGCAGCCAGGTACGGGACAGACGTACCTCAAATTCACCCCTCCACTTT. This encodes CASSQVRDRRTSNSPLHF. The gene calls are TRBV4-2 and TRBJ1-6, with 7 bases lining up with TRBD1. V was pared by 3 bases and J by 7 bases, with 15 bases of the junction left unmatched. The germline gives CDR1 LGHNA, CDR2 YNFKEQ. The CDR3 totals 18 residues.

The gene calls are TRBV5-6 and TRBJ1-2, with TRBD1 matching over 9 bases. The CDR3 spans 15 residues. Germline V CDR1 and CDR2: SGHDT, YYEEEE. Trimming removed 4 bases from V and 4 bases from J; junction bases left unmatched: 8. CDR3 nucleotide sequence: TGTGCCAGCAGCCCGGAGACAGGGGGTAGCTATGGCTACACCTTC. Protein product: CASSPETGGSYGYTF.

This clone was picked up a small number of times. The CDR3 reads CATRDGLIMAQHF. CDR3 in DNA: TGTGCCACCCGGGACGGACTAATCATGGCCCAGCATTTT. The chain is built from TRBV28 and TRBJ1-5; D is perhaps TRBD1 (5 bases). The V gene lost 10 bases and the J gene lost 11 bases, with 21 bases spanning the gap. The CDR3 loop spans 13 amino acids. Germline V lookup: CDR1 MDHEN, CDR2 SYDVKM. The whole variable domain, filled in from reference TRBV28 and TRBJ1-5, reads DVKVTQSSRYLVKRTGEKVFLECVQDMDHENMFWYRQDPGLGLRLIYFSYDVKMKEKGDIPEGYSVSREKKERFSLILESASTNQTSMYLCATRDGLIMAQHFGDGTRLSIL.

The chain is built from TRBV9 and TRBJ1-2, with D maybe TRBD1 (6 bases). V lost 0 bases to trimming and J lost 3 bases, with 12 bases between them. Germline lookup yields CDR1 SGDLS and CDR2 YYNGEE. CDR3 length equals 15 residues. CDR3 coding DNA: TGTGCCAGCAGCGTAGGACACTCAGGGGACTATGGCTACACCTTC. Protein: CASSVGHSGDYGYTF. The variable domain in full, completed from reference TRBV9 and TRBJ1-2, reads DSGVTQTPKHLITATGQRVTLRCSPRSGDLSVYWYQQSLDQGLQFLIQYYNGEERAKGNILERFSAQQFPDLHSELNLSSLELGDSALYFCASSVGHSGDYGYTFGSGTRLTVV.

This sequence joins TRBV10-1 and TRBJ2-4; tentative D call: TRBD1 (6 bases). V was clipped by 6 bases and J by 3 bases, with 12 bases between them. From germline, CDR1 is WNHNN and CDR2 SYGVQD (reference sequence). The CDR3 runs to 14 residues. The CDR3 reads CASSPGDGKNIQYF. CDR3 DNA: TGCGCCAGCAGCCCAGGGGATGGCAAAAACATTCAGTACTTC.

The rearrangement links TRBV15 to TRBJ2-3; TRBD2 agrees at 11 bases. V lost 0 bases, J lost 4 bases, and 0 bases stayed unmatched. CDR1 and CDR2 (germline): LNHNV, YYDKDF (reference sequence). The CDR3 runs 15 residues. Here the CDR3 DNA reads TGTGCCACCAGCAGAGATAGCGGGGGGGCAGATACGCAGTATTTT. Translating it yields CATSRDSGGADTQYF.